The sequence of this TCR beta chain was determined in a study of blood T cells in healthy people across ages. Study results and limitations: Roughly linear declines in TCR beta diversity per million T cells occurred with age. In these data, TCR beta diversity tracked strongly with naive T cell percentage.

A second about 6 to 12 cycle PCR used barcoded and J-beta primers. Using its own MiXCR run on the 5' RACE reads, TCRdb lists one record per CDR3 protein. The data contain 600,000 to 1,000,000 distinct CDR3 sequences, 58% of them singletons. CDR3 size: 13 residues. Germline V gives CDR1 MNHNS, CDR2 SASEGT. J gave up 3 bases and V 5 bases, and 2 bases lay outside the gene matches. This clonotype was observed a handful of times. The antigen is undetermined. Sequenced: blood. The V gene is TRBV6-1, the J gene TRBJ1-1; TRBD1 aligns across 8 bases. The sequence was obtained from a man between 25 and 39 years old in good health. As DNA, the CDR3 is TGTGCCAGCAGTCTGGACAGGGACACTGAAGCTTTCTTT. This encodes CASSLDRDTEAFF.